One sample yielded the 10 T cell receptor beta chains listed below, sequenced in a study of T cells in Graves' hyperthyroidism and ophthalmopathy. TCR beta CDR3 regions were amplified from RNA transcripts. Using the HTBI primer set, a first-round RT-PCR was run on the TCR CDR3. Each CDR3 protein is one row after TCRdb ran MiXCR on the multiplex PCR reads. Among hundreds of thousands of distinct CDR3 sequences listed, approximately 15% were seen once. The sequenced material came from blood. These receptors all come from a woman in her thirties with Graves' hyperthyroidism.

The CDR3 region is CSVGGQPTEAFF. The DNA for the CDR3 is TGCAGCGTGGGGGGACAGCCTACTGAAGCTTTCTTT. J is TRBJ1-1 and V is TRBV29-1; 7 positions match TRBD1. This CDR3 has 12 residues. From germline, CDR1 is SQVTM and CDR2 ANQGSEA. Trimming cost V 6 bases and J 5 bases; bases outside gene matches: 6.

The genes are TRBV4-1 and TRBJ1-1; D unresolved. V lost 1 base, J lost 0 bases, and 6 bases lay in between. Germline CDR1 is MGHRA and CDR2 is YSYEKL. This CDR3 region has 14 residues. CDR3 residues: CASSQGQLNTEAFF. The CDR3 coding sequence is TGCGCCAGCAGCCAAGGACAACTGAACACTGAAGCTTTCTTT.

This chain joins TRBV12-3 or TRBV12-4 and TRBJ2-3, with TRBD2 matching 10 bases. The CDR3 has 15 amino acids. V lost 3 bases and J lost 11; bases outside the gene matches: 11. The CDR3 DNA sequence: TGTGCCAGCAGTTTCAATAAGAGGCTAGCGGGAGAGCAGTATTTT. Translating gives CASSFNKRLAGEQYF.

This clonotype was seen more than once but under ten times. The chain links TRBV9 to TRBJ2-5; D may be TRBD1 (6 bases). Germline CDR1 SGDLS, CDR2 YYNGEE. The CDR3 length is 14 residues. Trimming pared 0 bases from V and 1 base from J, leaving 7 bases between. The CDR3 reads CASSVEGGQETQYF. The CDR3 DNA reads TGTGCCAGCAGCGTAGAAGGGGGCCAAGAGACCCAGTACTTC.

This clonotype was detected once. The chain is built from TRBV20-1 and TRBJ2-7; 10 bases map to TRBD1. CDR3 size: 13 residues. Germline trimming cut 5 bases from V and 3 bases from J; bases unmatched to any gene: 4. Germline CDR1 DFQATT, CDR2 SNEGSKA (reference sequence). CDR3 sequence reads: CSAEDRGIYEQYF. CDR3 in DNA: TGCAGTGCTGAGGACAGGGGGATCTACGAGCAGTACTTC.

The rearrangement joins TRBV2 to TRBJ2-2; tentatively, D is TRBD1 (5 bases). V gave up 5 bases and J gave up 2 bases, with 12 bases separating them. Germline CDR1 and CDR2: SNHLY and FYNNEI. The CDR3 length is 15 residues. The CDR3 protein is CASSNQGGNTGELFF. DNA for the CDR3: TGTGCCAGCAGTAATCAGGGTGGAAACACCGGGGAGCTGTTTTTT.

A word on this clonotype: A much larger clonotype is one base distant, so this may be a read error. The gene calls are TRBV2 and TRBJ1-4; TRBD1 matches at 7 bases. Germline V lookup: CDR1 SNHLY, CDR2 FYNNEI. The CDR3 extends over 14 amino acids. The CDR3 sequence: CASGEDRWNEKLFF. CDR3 sequence (DNA): TGTGCCAGCGGTGAGGACAGGTGGAATGAAAAACTGTTTTTT.

This clonotype was detected many times. The J gene is TRBJ2-5, the V gene TRBV7-2; 11 nucleotides match TRBD2. CDR1 and CDR2 (germline): SGHTA, FQGNSA. The V segment lost 4 bases and the J segment 3 bases; nucleotides outside the gene matches: 7. CDR3 length: 16 residues. The CDR3, as DNA: TGTGCCAGCAGCTCTTGGACTAGCGGGTATGAAGAGACCCAGTACTTC. It specifies CASSSWTSGYEETQYF.

A remark on this clonotype: Germline and junction disagree at one end, which may indicate a read error. The V gene is TRBV7-9, the J gene TRBJ2-2; 9 bases are a match to TRBD2. Germline V gene data show CDR1 as SEHNR and CDR2 as FQNEAQ (reference sequence). The CDR3 has 16 residues. This CDR3 is CASSLRLAGFTRELFF. The DNA for the CDR3 is TGTGCCAGCAGCTTAAGGCTAGCGGGATTCACCAGGGAGCTGTTTTTT.

V gene TRBV18 combines with J gene TRBJ1-4; D ambiguous. The CDR3 contains 17 residues. V lost 10 bases to trimming and J lost 6 bases, with 27 bases between them. CDR1 KGHSH and CDR2 LQKENI come from the germline V gene. The CDR3 DNA sequence: TGTGCCACTTCAACACCAGTTCTCGGCCTTACGGATGAAAAACTGTTTTTT. Its translation: CATSTPVLGLTDEKLFF. The full variable domain, in which reference TRBV18 and TRBJ1-4 provide the parts outside the CDR3, is NAGVMQNPRHLVRRRGQEARLRCSPMKGHSHVYWYRQLPEEGLKFMVYLQKENIIDESGMPKERFSAEFPKEGPSILRIQQVVRGDSAAYFCATSTPVLGLTDEKLFFGSGTQLSVL.